The 19 T cell receptor beta chains listed next were all sequenced from one sample in a study of T cell responses to AZD1222 COVID-19 vaccine. The table came from immunoSEQ multiplex PCR; TCRdb's copy has only in-frame clones and leaves some out. This table has 100,000 to 120,000 clones, approximately 90% appearing once. The sequences come from peripheral blood, collected 28 days after the second AZD1222 dose. Receptors were obtained from an adult who received the AZD1222 COVID-19 vaccine.

This clone showed up many times. The chain links TRBV19 to TRBJ1-6, with D unresolved. V was clipped by 9 bases and J by 7 bases, with 13 bases between them. The V gene's germline CDR1 is LNHDA and CDR2 SQIVND (reference sequence). The CDR3 totals 13 residues. The CDR3 is CASLGLWNSPLHF. As DNA, the CDR3 is TGTGCCAGCCTTGGTTTATGGAATTCACCCCTCCACTTT.

J is TRBJ1-3 and V is TRBV29-1, with 7 positions matching TRBD1. The V gene's germline CDR1 is SQVTM and CDR2 ANQGSEA. The V and J ends lost 7 bases and 0 bases, in that order; junction bases with no gene match: 9. The CDR3 is 15 amino acids. The CDR3 protein is CSARTGELSGNTIYF. CDR3 DNA sequence: TGCAGCGCCCGGACAGGAGAACTCTCTGGAAACACCATATATTTT.

The chain uses TRBV21-1 and TRBJ2-6; the D call TRBD2 from the table was never checked on the DNA. TRBV21-1 is shown as a pseudogene. This CDR3 contains 16 residues. The CDR3 DNA sequence: TGTGCCAGCAGCAATGGGAGCTCCCCGGGGGCCAACGTCCTGACTTTC. Its translation is CASSNGSSPGANVLTF.

V gene TRBV9 combines with J gene TRBJ1-5; D possibly corresponds to TRBD1 (6 bases). The CDR3 is 14 amino acids. CDR1 and CDR2 (germline): SGDLS, YYNGEE. V dropped 6 bases and J dropped 3 bases, with 13 bases sitting between them. Here the CDR3 reads CASTPGVSNQPQHF. The CDR3 DNA is TGTGCCAGCACCCCAGGGGTCTCCAATCAGCCCCAGCATTTT. The whole variable domain, filled in from reference TRBV9 and TRBJ1-5, reads DSGVTQTPKHLITATGQRVTLRCSPRSGDLSVYWYQQSLDQGLQFLIQYYNGEERAKGNILERFSAQQFPDLHSELNLSSLELGDSALYFCASTPGVSNQPQHFGDGTRLSIL.

The chain joins TRBV19 to TRBJ2-5; D uncertain. The V end was cut by 1 base, the J end by 5 bases, with 8 bases between. The germline gives CDR1 LNHDA, CDR2 SQIVND (reference sequence). This CDR3 spans 13 amino acids. CDR3 loop: CASSIVGIETQYF. CDR3 coding DNA: TGTGCCAGTAGTATAGTGGGGATTGAGACCCAGTACTTC.

CDR3 sequence (DNA): TGTGCCACCAGTGATTATAGTTGGGGACAGGATAATTCACCCCTCCACTTT. The encoded protein is CATSDYSWGQDNSPLHF. This chain links TRBV24-1 with TRBJ1-6; 8 bases are shared with TRBD1. CDR3 size: 17 residues. V dropped 2 bases and J dropped 5; count of bases not matched to a gene: 7. CDR1 KGHDR and CDR2 SFDVKD come from the germline V gene.

V usage is TRBV4-1 and J usage is TRBJ1-4; D is ambiguous. CDR1 is MGHRA, CDR2 YSYEKL, per germline. This CDR3 is 16 amino acids long. V was trimmed by 1 base and J by 8 bases, leaving 17 bases between them. The CDR3 loop is CASSQAEQTTREKLFF. DNA of the CDR3: TGCGCCAGCAGCCAAGCCGAGCAGACAACGCGCGAAAAACTGTTTTTT.

The rearrangement joins TRBV3-1 (or the pseudogene TRBV3-2) to TRBJ1-1; D uncertain. Between the trimmed V and J ends, which lost 4 bases and 0 bases, there was a span of 3 bases. The CDR3 is 12 residues long. The germline V gene encodes CDR1 LGHDT and CDR2 YNNKEL (reference sequence). CDR3 DNA sequence: TGTGCCAGCAGCCTATTGAACACTGAAGCTTTCTTT. Encoded protein: CASSLLNTEAFF.

The chain joins TRBV10-3 to TRBJ2-1, with TRBD2 matching over 8 bases. The CDR3 has 13 amino acids. Trimming at V came to 8 bases and at J to 7 bases, leaving 7 bases not matched to a gene. Per the germline V gene, CDR1 is ENHRY and CDR2 is SYGVKD. In nucleotides, the CDR3 is TGTGCCATCGGGGGGCGCGGGGGGAATGAGCAGTTCTTC. It codes for CAIGGRGGNEQFF.

V usage is TRBV10-3 and J usage is TRBJ2-7, with TRBD1 identical over 12 bases. This CDR3 comprises 15 residues. After removal of 6 bases from V and 5 bases from J, the junction contained 8 bases not matched to a gene. In germline, CDR1 is ENHRY, CDR2 SYGVKD. This CDR3 is CAIRKGTGGENEQYF. The CDR3, as DNA: TGTGCCATCAGAAAGGGGACAGGGGGCGAGAACGAGCAGTACTTC.

The rearrangement joins TRBV20-1 to TRBJ1-1; tentative D call: TRBD1 (5 bases). The germline V gene encodes CDR1 DFQATT and CDR2 SNEGSKA (reference sequence). V was cut by 6 bases and J by 7 bases, with 9 bases left in between. The CDR3 totals 10 residues. CDR3 sequence reads: CSAQGVEAFF. CDR3 DNA: TGCAGTGCCCAGGGTGTTGAAGCTTTCTTT.

V and J are TRBV2 and TRBJ2-3; D may be TRBD1 (6 bases). Trimming pared 0 bases from V and 6 bases from J, leaving 10 bases between. Germline V gives CDR1 SNHLY, CDR2 FYNNEI. The CDR3 has 14 amino acids. The CDR3 sequence is CASSEAGTSDTQYF. DNA for the CDR3: TGTGCCAGCAGTGAAGCCGGGACATCGGATACGCAGTATTTT.

This clone was seen once. The chain couples TRBV4-1 to TRBJ2-3; perhaps TRBD2 as D (5 bases). The germline V gene has CDR1 MGHRA and CDR2 YSYEKL. The CDR3 has 13 residues. V gave up 4 bases and J gave up 6 bases, with 11 bases separating them. The CDR3 reads CASSRDYFDTQYF. In DNA form, the CDR3 reads TGCGCCAGCAGCCGTGACTATTTCGATACGCAGTATTTT.

This clone has just one count. This chain joins TRBV6-2 or TRBV6-3 and TRBJ1-1, with 7 positions matching TRBD1. The germline gives CDR1 MNHEY, CDR2 SVGEGT. V shed 6 bases, J shed 7 bases, and the junction held 8 bases outside the gene matches. This CDR3 contains 13 residues. The CDR3 bases are TGTGCCAGCAGCCACCCGACAGGGATTGAAGCTTTCTTT. This gives the protein CASSHPTGIEAFF.

This clone was counted once. The chain employs TRBV27 and TRBJ2-7; either TRBD1 or TRBD2 may fit D (5 bases each). The V gene lost 3 bases and the J gene lost 7 bases, with 13 bases spanning the gap. Germline V lookup: CDR1 MNHEY, CDR2 SMNVEV (reference sequence). The CDR3 totals 13 residues. The CDR3 region is CASSFGREWEQYF. The CDR3 nucleotides are TGTGCCAGCAGTTTCGGCAGGGAGTGGGAGCAGTACTTC.

J is TRBJ1-5 and V is TRBV27; D call uncertain. This CDR3 contains 14 residues. CDR1 is MNHEY, CDR2 SMNVEV, per germline (reference sequence). Trimming stripped 2 bases from V and 4 bases from J, with 9 bases between. The CDR3: CASSLPGVNQPQHF. The CDR3 region has the DNA TGTGCCAGCAGTTTACCCGGGGTTAATCAGCCCCAGCATTTT.

The chain is built from TRBV3-1 (or the pseudogene TRBV3-2) and TRBJ2-1; D call uncertain. CDR1 and CDR2 from the germline V gene are LGHDT and YNNKEL (reference sequence). Trimming cost V 2 bases and J 9 bases, with 11 bases left between them. CDR3 length equals 13 residues. For the CDR3, the DNA is TGTGCCAGCAGCCAACAGGTAGCCGTTGAGCAGTTCTTC. Protein product: CASSQQVAVEQFF.

V usage is TRBV5-1 and J usage is TRBJ1-4; D call uncertain. V shed 3 bases and J shed 0 bases, with 9 bases lying between them. CDR3 length: 15 residues. Germline loops: CDR1 SGHRS, CDR2 YFSETQ. CDR3 bases: TGCGCCAGCAGCTCGGGTCAAACAACTAATGAAAAACTGTTTTTT. It is translated as CASSSGQTTNEKLFF. The full variable domain, its missing parts supplied by reference TRBV5-1 and TRBJ1-4, is KAGVTQTPRYLIKTRGQQVTLSCSPISGHRSVSWYQQTPGQGLQFLFEYFSETQRNKGNFPGRFSGRQFSNSRSEMNVSTLELGDSALYLCASSSGQTTNEKLFFGSGTQLSVL.

This chain connects TRBV5-1 to TRBJ2-1; no definite D call. Looked up from germline, CDR1 is SGHRS and CDR2 is YFSETQ. V was trimmed by 0 bases and J by 0 bases, leaving 7 bases between them. This CDR3 has 15 amino acids. The CDR3 nucleotides read TGCGCCAGCAGCTTGGCGGTAAGCTCCTACAATGAGCAGTTCTTC. Its translation: CASSLAVSSYNEQFF.